This T cell receptor beta chain was captured in a study of Ad26.COV2.S vaccination and SARS-CoV-2 variants. Study observations and caveats: Total responses of T cells may have been underestimated by the analyses of TCR breadth and depth.

The treatment is: some 20 received Ad26.COV2.S at low or high dose, single or two shots; about 5 received placebo; per-sample allocation not given. Material that was analyzed had been drawn on day 63 after the first vaccine or placebo injection. Cohort 1b enrolled adults aged 18-55 years in Boston. Germline CDR1 SGDLS, CDR2 YYNGEE. Trimming removed 0 bases at V and 3 bases at J, with 6 bases between. The CDR3 totals 14 residues. The table came from immunoSEQ multiplex PCR; TCRdb's copy has only in-frame clones and leaves some out. The repertoire holds hundreds of thousands of clones, with 89% as singletons. As regards this clone: Its antigen is undetermined.

Sequencing was performed on peripheral blood, taken in a trial of Ad26.COV2.S vaccine versus placebo. The sequence derives from a person aged 18 to 59 who received the Ad26.COV2.S COVID-19 vaccine or a placebo. The V gene is TRBV9, the J gene TRBJ2-2; D gene ambiguous. The CDR3 sequence is CASSVAIHTGELFF. The CDR3, as DNA: TGTGCCAGCAGCGTAGCTATACACACCGGGGAGCTGTTTTTT.